One and the same sample provided the 23 T cell receptor beta chains below, sequenced in a study of T cell responses to AZD1222 COVID-19 vaccine. Sequencing used immunoSEQ multiplex PCR; TCRdb keeps in-frame clones, though not all of them. This table has 90,000 to 100,000 clones, about 85% appearing once. Specimen: peripheral blood, collected on day 0 of AZD1222 vaccination. The receptors shown here come from an adult in good health.

The rearrangement joins TRBV6-1 to TRBJ2-4, with 7 bases aligning to TRBD1. The CDR3 runs 13 residues. V shed 3 bases and J 6 bases; nucleotides not matched to a gene: 2. The germline V gene encodes CDR1 MNHNS and CDR2 SASEGT. CDR3 protein: CASSENRGNIQYF. CDR3 sequence (DNA): TGTGCCAGCAGTGAGAACAGGGGAAACATTCAGTACTTC.

The chain uses TRBV10-3 and TRBJ1-1, with D possibly matching TRBD1 (5 bases). The CDR3 runs to 14 residues. The V end lost 6 bases, the J end lost 6 bases, and 17 bases lay between the germline ends. Germline V gene lookup returns CDR1 ENHRY and CDR2 SYGVKD. CDR3 sequence reads: CAISQGEEVAEAFF. In DNA form, the CDR3 reads TGTGCCATCAGCCAGGGCGAGGAAGTGGCTGAAGCTTTCTTT.

V and J are TRBV7-9 and TRBJ2-5; no clear D. V lost 6 bases and J 1 base, leaving 6 bases between the germline ends. The germline gives CDR1 SEHNR, CDR2 FQNEAQ (reference sequence). CDR3 size: 12 residues. In DNA, the CDR3 is TGTGCCAGCAGTTTTTCCCAAGAGACCCAGTACTTC. It codes for CASSFSQETQYF.

The sample holds many counts of this clone. This sequence joins TRBV2 and TRBJ1-2; 9 bases align to TRBD1. This CDR3 is 14 amino acids long. Looked up from germline, CDR1 is SNHLY and CDR2 is FYNNEI. The V segment lost 6 bases and the J segment 7 bases; nucleotides outside the gene matches: 9. The chain's CDR3 is CASRARTGVAGYTF. The CDR3, as DNA: TGTGCCAGCAGGGCGAGGACAGGGGTCGCTGGCTACACCTTC.

With respect to this clone: One junction end disagrees with the germline gene, perhaps due to a read error. The rearrangement joins TRBV6-2 or TRBV6-3 to TRBJ2-2, with TRBD2 as a possible D gene (5 bases). This CDR3 has 16 amino acids. Germline V gene lookup returns CDR1 MNHEY and CDR2 SVGEGT. The CDR3 is CASSPLRIAKTGELFF. The CDR3 bases are TGTGCCAGCAGCCCCCTCCGGATAGCGAAGACCGGGGAGCTGTTTTTT.

This clone was seen only a few times. V gene TRBV5-6 combines with J gene TRBJ2-2; D gene ambiguous. The CDR3 loop spans 11 amino acids. V was pared by 6 bases and J by 7 bases, with 7 bases between. Germline V gene lookup returns CDR1 SGHDT and CDR2 YYEEEE. The CDR3 DNA follows: TGTGCCAGCACCCTTGGCGGGGAGCTGTTTTTT. Translating it yields CASTLGGELFF.

The rearrangement uses TRBV29-1 and TRBJ2-3, with a weak D call TRBD1 (6 bases). The length of the CDR3 is 14 residues. V lost 3 bases and J lost 5, with 15 bases in between. The germline V gene encodes CDR1 SQVTM and CDR2 ANQGSEA. The CDR3 loop is CSVERPGHGDTQYF. The DNA of the CDR3 is TGCAGCGTTGAGCGACCGGGACATGGAGATACGCAGTATTTT.

The J gene is TRBJ1-1, the V gene TRBV6-5; tentatively, D is TRBD1 (5 bases). The CDR3 loop spans 14 amino acids. Per the germline V gene, CDR1 is MNHEY and CDR2 is SVGAGI. The V gene lost 4 bases and the J gene lost 5 bases, with 14 bases spanning the gap. The CDR3 is CASSLSGGRTEAFF. Here the CDR3 DNA reads TGTGCCAGCAGTTTAAGTGGGGGTAGAACTGAAGCTTTCTTT.

V and J are TRBV11-2 and TRBJ1-1; TRBD1 matches 7 bases. The CDR3 spans 15 residues. V lost 4 bases to trimming and J lost 1 base; unmatched junction nucleotides: 6. Germline-derived CDR1 and CDR2 are SGHAT and FQNNGV. The CDR3 reads CASSSFGTANTEAFF. CDR3 in DNA: TGTGCCAGCAGCTCTTTTGGGACAGCGAACACTGAAGCTTTCTTT.

This chain links TRBV27 with TRBJ2-7; D ambiguous. The CDR3 has 15 amino acids. With 5 bases removed from V and 2 bases from J, the gap between germline ends came to 16 bases. Germline V gives CDR1 MNHEY, CDR2 SMNVEV (reference sequence). CDR3 sequence (DNA): TGTGCCAGCAGTCCCCTTAGGGCGGTACCCTACGAGCAGTACGTC. It specifies CASSPLRAVPYEQYV.

The chain couples TRBV19 to TRBJ1-1; D call uncertain. The germline V gene encodes CDR1 LNHDA and CDR2 SQIVND (reference sequence). V was clipped by 3 bases and J by 1 base, with 12 bases between them. The CDR3 spans 15 residues. The chain's CDR3 is CASSIRRTGNTEAFF. The CDR3 DNA reads as TGTGCCAGTAGTATTCGCAGGACGGGGAACACTGAAGCTTTCTTT.

As concerns this clone: At one end the junction does not follow the germline gene, possibly because of a read error. The rearrangement links TRBV5-1 to TRBJ1-2; D unclear. Germline CDR1 is SGHRS and CDR2 is YFSETQ. This CDR3 comprises 14 residues. This CDR3 is CASSLRRSYYGYTF. CDR3 DNA sequence: TGTGCCAGCAGCTTGAGGAGGAGTTACTATGGCTACACCTTC.

The V call is TRBV6-5, the J call TRBJ1-5; 8 nucleotides match TRBD1. Trimming took 0 bases from V and 2 from J; bases not matched to a gene: 3. Germline assignment: CDR1 MNHEY and CDR2 SVGAGI. The length of the CDR3 is 16 residues. CDR3 region: CASSYSYRGGNQPQHF. The CDR3 nucleotides are TGTGCCAGCAGTTACTCCTACAGGGGGGGCAATCAGCCCCAGCATTTT.

This clone was detected only once. The rearrangement joins TRBV2 to TRBJ1-2; no firm D call. V lost 5 bases to trimming and J lost 1 base, with 8 bases between them. From germline, CDR1 is SNHLY and CDR2 FYNNEI. This CDR3 has 13 residues. The CDR3 sequence is CASSLTINYGYTF. CDR3 DNA sequence: TGTGCCAGCAGTCTTACAATTAACTATGGCTACACCTTC.

V is TRBV6-2 or TRBV6-3 and J is TRBJ2-1; D call uncertain. The CDR3 totals 11 residues. V was cut by 0 bases and J by 7 bases, with 1 base left in between. CDR1 MNHEY and CDR2 SVGEGT come from the germline V gene. CDR3 DNA sequence: TGTGCCAGCAGTTACTCAAATGAGCAGTTCTTC. This translates into CASSYSNEQFF.

The chain combines TRBV6-2 or TRBV6-3 with TRBJ1-5; 12 bases match TRBD1. Germline loops: CDR1 MNHEY, CDR2 SVGEGT. The J segment lost 10 bases and the V segment lost 6 bases, leaving 7 bases of the junction unmatched. The CDR3 consists of 14 residues. DNA of the CDR3: TGTGCCAGCAGCTCCGGGACAGGGGGCTCTCCCCAGCATTTT. Protein: CASSSGTGGSPQHF.

On this clone itself: The identical CDR3 is also encoded by other nucleotide sequences in the sample. The V and J genes are TRBV11-3 and TRBJ1-1; D gene unclear. Between the trimmed V and J ends, which lost 4 bases and 3 bases, there was a span of 6 bases. This CDR3 contains 12 residues. Germline CDR1 reads SGHNT; CDR2 reads YENEEA. The CDR3: CASSSGDTEAFF. CDR3 bases: TGTGCCAGCAGCTCTGGCGACACTGAAGCTTTCTTT.

This chain links TRBV11-2 with TRBJ1-1; possible D gene TRBD1, 5 bases. Germline V gene lookup returns CDR1 SGHAT and CDR2 FQNNGV. V gave up 3 bases and J gave up 10 bases, with 15 bases separating them. This CDR3 contains 13 residues. CDR3 sequence reads: CASSLGTVAGAFF. DNA for the CDR3: TGTGCCAGCAGCTTGGGGACGGTCGCTGGAGCTTTCTTT.

This clone appeared once. The rearrangement joins TRBV19 to TRBJ2-3, with TRBD2 matching 11 bases. V lost 9 bases to trimming and J lost 4 bases; unmatched junction nucleotides: 9. In germline, CDR1 is LNHDA, CDR2 SQIVND (reference sequence). CDR3 size: 15 residues. In nucleotides, the CDR3 is TGTGCCAGCACCCCCCTAGCGGGAGGTGCAGATACGCAGTATTTT. Translation: CASTPLAGGADTQYF.

This clone has a handful of counts. In the same sample, other DNA sequences code for this CDR3. This chain connects TRBV11-3 to TRBJ2-7; weak D call: TRBD1 (5 bases). V was shortened by 1 base and J by 4 bases, with 14 bases between the two germline ends. This CDR3 contains 15 residues. The germline V gene encodes CDR1 SGHNT and CDR2 YENEEA. The CDR3 sequence is CASSLVTGPGYEQYV. The CDR3 DNA follows: TGTGCCAGCAGCTTAGTGACGGGCCCAGGGTACGAGCAGTACGTC.

The V gene is TRBV7-3, the J gene TRBJ2-2; TRBD2 matches at 12 bases. Germline CDR1 reads SGHTA; CDR2 reads FQGTGA. The CDR3 length is 17 residues. Trimming at V came to 5 bases and at J to 4 bases, leaving 8 bases not matched to a gene. For the CDR3, the DNA is TGTGCCAGCAGCAGTAGACTAGCGGGGGCCCTCACCGGGGAGCTGTTTTTT. This sequence encodes CASSSRLAGALTGELFF.

The chain has TRBV7-9 and TRBJ2-1; possibly TRBD2 for D (5 bases). V lost 2 bases to trimming and J lost 3 bases, with 14 bases between them. In germline, CDR1 is SEHNR, CDR2 FQNEAQ (reference sequence). The CDR3 has 16 residues. CDR3 bases: TGTGCCAGCAGCTTAAGCCCGGCCGGGGTCTACAATGAGCAGTTCTTC. Amino acids: CASSLSPAGVYNEQFF.

The CDR3 reads CASSIGGESAFF. The CDR3 coding sequence is TGTGCCAGTAGTATAGGGGGCGAGTCAGCTTTCTTT. The chain carries TRBV19 and TRBJ1-1; possible D gene TRBD1, 5 bases. Trimming took off 1 base at V and 10 bases at J, with 10 bases between the two ends. CDR1 is LNHDA and CDR2 is SQIVND in the germline V gene (reference sequence). CDR3 length equals 12 residues.